Included here is one T cell receptor beta chain sequence, with context. Its antigen has not been determined. No base-level quality is on record; no much larger clone is a single base apart. For CDR1 and CDR2, the germline V gene (reference sequence) lists LNHDA and SQIVND. There are 16 amino acids in the CDR3, from cysteine to phenylalanine inclusive. The read is trimmed to its CDR3 DNA, 48 bases read in frame from base 1. Trimming leaves V shorter by 5 bases and J shorter by 7 bases, with the junction holding 11 bases beyond the gene matches. Whole blood was collected in K2EDTA tubes by collaborating institutions according to the institutions' own protocols. Collaborator samples were shipped for TCRbeta analysis as frozen whole blood, isolated PBMCs, or DNA extracted from either sample type. The data belong to a study of blood T cell repertoires in COVID-19 (dated by TCRdb to the early 2020s). As for the study more broadly: Samples covering the acute and convalescent phases of COVID-19 were provided by collaborators in the United States, Italy and Spain. The samples were drawn from the first 160 participants of the ongoing ImmuneRACE study and from over a thousand subjects provided by 6 global collaborators. Where available, HLA class I and class II types were taken from metadata supplied by the sample provider and were not determined by assay-based typing. The material from the prospective study consisted of cDNA or gDNA derived from T cells, B-cell-depleted T cells, or PBMCs. A de-identified subject ID, COVID-19 status, age in years and sex were almost always included in the sample metadata. Deeply sampled blood TCRbeta repertoires from subjects exposed to, actively infected with, or recovered from COVID-19 were included in the dataset. The repertoires were released in a freely available public database intended as a resource for research on the immune response to SARS-CoV-2.

TCRbeta CDR3 regions were amplified from genomic DNA by means of the immunoSEQ Assay, a bias-controlled multiplex PCR. Per the original workflow: Nucleated cell counts per sample were estimated from amplification of reference gene primers within the assay. To quantify the absolute abundance of each unique TCRbeta CDR3 rearrangement, sequence reads were collapsed and filtered. For each sample, productive Simpson clonality was calculated by taking the square root of Simpson's diversity index across productive rearrangements. Sourced from immuneACCESS, this table was stored by TCRdb with only in-frame sequences that have V and J called. A share of the clones is absent; for the studies checked, an unresolved V gene accounts for under half, and the remainder has no known explanation. For V, J and clone size, that table is used; D and trimming come from the DNA. This sample holds roughly 120,000 clones; around 79% were observed only once. The ten largest make up approximately 16% of the sample.

General findings and caveats noted by the study authors: The quantity of clinical and demographic metadata differed by source and by participant and was supplied without curation.

Sequencing input: peripheral blood. The rearrangement combines TRBV19 with TRBJ2-1; the central 10 bases match TRBD2. The receptor's source is a woman of 80 years or more with active or convalescent COVID-19. The CDR3 has the sequence CASSGSRTSGINEQFF. The bases are TGTGCCAGTAGTGGATCTAGGACTAGCGGAATAAATGAGCAGTTCTTC. Full variable domain (CDR3 extended with the reference TRBV19 and TRBJ2-1 proteins): DGGITQSPKYLFRKEGQNVTLSCEQNLNHDAMYWYRQDPGQGLRLIYYSQIVNDFQKGDIAEGYSVSREKKESFPLTVTSAQKNPTAFYLCASSGSRTSGINEQFFGPGTRLTVL.